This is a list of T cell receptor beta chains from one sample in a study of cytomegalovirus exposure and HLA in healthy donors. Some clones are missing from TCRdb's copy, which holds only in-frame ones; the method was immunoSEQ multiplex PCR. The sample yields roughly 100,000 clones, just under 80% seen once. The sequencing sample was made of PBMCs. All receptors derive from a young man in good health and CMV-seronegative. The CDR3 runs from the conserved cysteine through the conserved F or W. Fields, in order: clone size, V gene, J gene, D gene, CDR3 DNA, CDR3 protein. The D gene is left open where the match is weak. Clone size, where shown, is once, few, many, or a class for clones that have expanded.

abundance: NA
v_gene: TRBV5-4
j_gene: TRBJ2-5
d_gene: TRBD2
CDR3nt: TGTGCCAGCAGCTTCCCGGCTAGCGGGAGTAGCCAAGAGACCCAGTACTTC
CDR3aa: CASSFPASGSSQETQYF

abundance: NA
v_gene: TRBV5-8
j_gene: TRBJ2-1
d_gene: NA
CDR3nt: TGTGCCAGCAGCTTGGTCTTTGTGTCGAGCTCCTACAATGAGCAGTTCTTC
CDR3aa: CASSLVFVSSSYNEQFF

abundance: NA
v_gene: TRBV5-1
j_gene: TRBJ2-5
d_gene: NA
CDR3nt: TGCGCCAGCAGCTTGTCTGGCGGCCAAGAGACCCAGTACTTC
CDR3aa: CASSLSGGQETQYF

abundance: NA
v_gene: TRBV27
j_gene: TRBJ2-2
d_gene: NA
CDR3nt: TGTGCCAGCAGTCCCGGGACATCAAACACCGGGGAGCTGTTTTTT
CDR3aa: CASSPGTSNTGELFF

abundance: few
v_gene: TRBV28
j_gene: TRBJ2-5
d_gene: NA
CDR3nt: TGTGCCAGCCATTCGGGGGAGTGGCAAGAGACCCAGTACTTC
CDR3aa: CASHSGEWQETQYF

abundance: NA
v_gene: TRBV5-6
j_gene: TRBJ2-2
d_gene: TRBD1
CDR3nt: TGTGCCAGCAGCTTGGGGCTACAGGGGACCGGGGAGCTGTTTTTT
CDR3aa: CASSLGLQGTGELFF

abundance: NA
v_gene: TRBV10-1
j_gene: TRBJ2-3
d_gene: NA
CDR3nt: TGCGCCAGCAGTGATGGGACACGGACCACAGATACGCAGTATTTT
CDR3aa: CASSDGTRTTDTQYF

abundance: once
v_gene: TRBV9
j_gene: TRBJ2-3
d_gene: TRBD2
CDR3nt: TGTGCCAGCAGCCCATCGGGGGGGAGCACAGATACGCAGTATTTT
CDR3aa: CASSPSGGSTDTQYF

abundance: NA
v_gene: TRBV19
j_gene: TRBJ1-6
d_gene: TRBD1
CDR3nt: TGTGCCAGTAGAAGCTTGGGACAGGGGTCTTCACCCCTCCACTTT
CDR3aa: CASRSLGQGSSPLHF

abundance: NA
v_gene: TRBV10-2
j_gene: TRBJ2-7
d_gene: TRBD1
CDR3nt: TGCGCCAGCAGCCCGGACAGGGGGCTAAATCGGAACTACGAGCAGTACTTC
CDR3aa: CASSPDRGLNRNYEQYF

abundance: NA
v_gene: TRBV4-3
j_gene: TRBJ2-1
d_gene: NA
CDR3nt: TGCGCCAGCAGCCAAGGTCTATTCCGACTGAAATTCTTC
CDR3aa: CASSQGLFRLKFF

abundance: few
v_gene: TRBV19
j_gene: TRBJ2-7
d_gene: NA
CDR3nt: TGTGCCAGTAGTATTACTAGCTCACAACTCTACGAGCAGTACTTC
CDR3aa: CASSITSSQLYEQYF

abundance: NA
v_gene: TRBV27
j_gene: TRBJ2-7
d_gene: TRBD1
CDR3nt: TGTGCCAGCAGTTCAGATCCACTTGGTAGGGGGCTAAACGAGCAGTACTTC
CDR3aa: CASSSDPLGRGLNEQYF

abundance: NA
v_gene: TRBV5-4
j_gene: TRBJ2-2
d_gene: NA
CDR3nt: TGTGCCAGCAGCTTAGTGCAGGGGGGCCCCGGGGAGCTGTTTTTT
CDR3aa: CASSLVQGGPGELFF

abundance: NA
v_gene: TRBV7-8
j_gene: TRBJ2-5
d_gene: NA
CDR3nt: TGTGCCAGCAGCCAGCTCACCGGACAGCAAGAGACCCAGTACTTC
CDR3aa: CASSQLTGQQETQYF

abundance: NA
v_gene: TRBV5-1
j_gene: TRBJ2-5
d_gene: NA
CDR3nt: TGCGCCAGCAGAGCGATGGAGGGGACAGAGACCCAGTACTTC
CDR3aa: CASRAMEGTETQYF

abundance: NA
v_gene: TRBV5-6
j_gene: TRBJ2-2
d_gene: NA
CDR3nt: TGTGCCAGCAGCTTGGGTCGACTCCCGACCGGGGAGCTGTTTTTT
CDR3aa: CASSLGRLPTGELFF

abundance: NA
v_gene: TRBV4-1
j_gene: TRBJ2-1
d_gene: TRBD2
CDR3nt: TGCGCCAGCAAACCAGGGACTAGCGGCTCCTACAATGAGCAGTTCTTC
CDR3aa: CASKPGTSGSYNEQFF

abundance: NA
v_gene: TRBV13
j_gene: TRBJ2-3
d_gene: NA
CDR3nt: TGTGCCAGCAACCAGGGCCGAGAATCTAGCACAGATACGCAGTATTTT
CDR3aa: CASNQGRESSTDTQYF

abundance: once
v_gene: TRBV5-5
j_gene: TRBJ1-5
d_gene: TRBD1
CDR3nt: TGTGCCAGCAGCTGGGGACAGCAGACTCCCTCATATAGCAATCAGCCCCAGCATTTT
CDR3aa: CASSWGQQTPSYSNQPQHF

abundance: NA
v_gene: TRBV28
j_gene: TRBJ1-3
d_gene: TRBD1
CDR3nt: TGTGCCAGCAGTCCCGACAGGGGGCGGTTTGCGTATTTT
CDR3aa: CASSPDRGRFAYF

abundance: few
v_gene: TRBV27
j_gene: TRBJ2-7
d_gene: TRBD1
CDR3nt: TGTGCCAGCAGGCCTCTTTACAGGGGGCGGTACGAGCAGTACTTC
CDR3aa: CASRPLYRGRYEQYF

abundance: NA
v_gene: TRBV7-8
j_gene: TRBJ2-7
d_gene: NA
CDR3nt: TGTGCCAGCAGCCCAGGGGCACTTTCTGGGAACGAGCAGTACTTC
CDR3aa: CASSPGALSGNEQYF

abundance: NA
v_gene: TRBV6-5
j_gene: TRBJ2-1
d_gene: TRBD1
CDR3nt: TGTGCCAGCAGGGCCGGGACAGGGTTGGATGAGCAGTTCTTC
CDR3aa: CASRAGTGLDEQFF

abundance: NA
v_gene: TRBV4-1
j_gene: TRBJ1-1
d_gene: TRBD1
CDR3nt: TGCGCCAGCAGCCAAGATGAAGCAGGGGGCGCGTACACTGAAGCTTTCTTT
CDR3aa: CASSQDEAGGAYTEAFF

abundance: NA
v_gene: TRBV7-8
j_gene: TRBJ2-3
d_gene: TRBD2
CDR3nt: TGTGCCAGCAGCCCGACCTGGCGGGGGGCAATTCCAGATACGCAGTATTTT
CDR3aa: CASSPTWRGAIPDTQYF

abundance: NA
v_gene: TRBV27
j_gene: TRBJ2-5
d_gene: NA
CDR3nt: TGTGCCAGCCACTTGCAAGAGACCCAGTACTTC
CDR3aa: CASHLQETQYF

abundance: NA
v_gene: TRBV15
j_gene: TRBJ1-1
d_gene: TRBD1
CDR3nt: TGTGCCACCAGCAGAACAGGGGCCATGAACACTGAAGCTTTCTTT
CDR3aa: CATSRTGAMNTEAFF

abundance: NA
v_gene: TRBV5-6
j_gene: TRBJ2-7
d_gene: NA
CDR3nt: TGTGCCAGCAGCCGAGGGGGTGGGAGATCCTACGAGCAGTACTTC
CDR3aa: CASSRGGGRSYEQYF

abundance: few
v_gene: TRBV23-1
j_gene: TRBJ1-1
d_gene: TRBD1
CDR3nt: TGCGCCAGCGACAGGGGTAAGACTGAAGCTTTCTTT
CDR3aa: CASDRGKTEAFF

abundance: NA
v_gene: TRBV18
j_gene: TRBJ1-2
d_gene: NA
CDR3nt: TGTGCCAGCTCACCGATCACAGGGAGGGACTATGGCTACACCTTC
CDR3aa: CASSPITGRDYGYTF

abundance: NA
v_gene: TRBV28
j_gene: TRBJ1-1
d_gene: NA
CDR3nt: TGTGCCAGCAACGCGGGGCTTGGAGCTTTCTTT
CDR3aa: CASNAGLGAFF

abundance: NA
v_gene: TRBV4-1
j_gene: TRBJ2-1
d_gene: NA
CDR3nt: TGCGCCAGCAGACGCCAGGGGAGTAATGAGCAGTTCTTC
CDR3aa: CASRRQGSNEQFF

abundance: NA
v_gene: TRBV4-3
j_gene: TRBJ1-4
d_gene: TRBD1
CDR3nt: TGCGCCAGCAGCCAGGAAGGGGGCGAAAAACTGTTTTTT
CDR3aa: CASSQEGGEKLFF

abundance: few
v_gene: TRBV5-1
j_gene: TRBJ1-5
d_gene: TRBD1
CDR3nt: TGCGCCAGCAGCCCCACGACAGGGGATAGCAATCAGCCCCAGCATTTT
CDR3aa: CASSPTTGDSNQPQHF

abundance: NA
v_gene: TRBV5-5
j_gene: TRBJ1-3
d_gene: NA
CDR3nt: TGTGCCAGCAGACCAGGACAGTTAATGGTTGGAAACACCATATATTTT
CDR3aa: CASRPGQLMVGNTIYF

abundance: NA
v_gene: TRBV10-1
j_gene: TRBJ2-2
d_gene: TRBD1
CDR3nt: TGCGCCAGCAGTGAGCCCCCCGGGACAGGGAACACCGGGGAGCTGTTTTTT
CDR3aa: CASSEPPGTGNTGELFF

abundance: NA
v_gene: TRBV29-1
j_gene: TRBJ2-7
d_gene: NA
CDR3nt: TGCAGCGTTGGCGGGGTCGAGCAGTACTTC
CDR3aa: CSVGGVEQYF

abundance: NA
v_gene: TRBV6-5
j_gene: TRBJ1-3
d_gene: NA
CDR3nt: TGTGCCAGCAGTCTAAAACAGGGATACGGAAACACCATATATTTT
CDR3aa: CASSLKQGYGNTIYF

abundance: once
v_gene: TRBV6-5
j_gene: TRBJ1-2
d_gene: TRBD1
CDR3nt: TGTGCCAGCAGTTACTCGTACAGGGGTGGAGGCTACACCTTC
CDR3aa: CASSYSYRGGGYTF

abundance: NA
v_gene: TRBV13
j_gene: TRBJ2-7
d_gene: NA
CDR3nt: TGTGCCAGCAGCTTGGAGGTCTCCTACGAGCAGTACTTC
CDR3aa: CASSLEVSYEQYF

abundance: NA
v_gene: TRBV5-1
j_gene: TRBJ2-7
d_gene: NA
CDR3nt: TGCGCCAGCAGCTTGGGGCACGAGCAGTACTTC
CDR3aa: CASSLGHEQYF

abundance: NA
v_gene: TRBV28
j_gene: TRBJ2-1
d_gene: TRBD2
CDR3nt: TGTGCCAGCAGTTTAATAGCGGGAGGGAGGAATGAGCAGTTCTTC
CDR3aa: CASSLIAGGRNEQFF

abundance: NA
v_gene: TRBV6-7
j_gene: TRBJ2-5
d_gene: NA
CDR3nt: TGTGCCAGCAGTTACTCGAGAGGGACACGGACCCGGTACTTC
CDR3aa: CASSYSRGTRTRYF

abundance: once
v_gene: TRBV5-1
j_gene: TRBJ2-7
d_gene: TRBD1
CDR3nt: TGCGCCAGCAGCATCCTAGGACAGGGGGCTTCCTACGAGCAGTACTTC
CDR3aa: CASSILGQGASYEQYF